These 3 T cell receptor beta chains came from one sample sequenced in a study of cytomegalovirus exposure and HLA in healthy donors. 60 Vbeta and 13 Jbeta primers were used in PCR. The protocol was immunoSEQ multiplex PCR, while the TCRdb copy is restricted to in-frame clones and leaves out a portion. The table includes 110,000 to 150,000 clones, 80% detected once. Sequences were obtained from PBMCs. The receptors were gathered from a man aged 35 to 55 in good health and CMV-seronegative.

CDR3 sequence reads: CASNRQGTSGANVLTF. For the CDR3, the DNA is TGTGCCAGCAATAGACAGGGAACCTCTGGGGCCAACGTCCTGACTTTC. V gene TRBV2 combines with J gene TRBJ2-6; TRBD1 aligns across 7 bases. The CDR3 runs to 16 residues. Per the germline V gene, CDR1 is SNHLY and CDR2 is FYNNEI. Trimming cost V 7 bases and J 0 bases; bases outside gene matches: 6.

The rearrangement links TRBV7-9 to TRBJ2-3; 7 bases are shared with TRBD2. V gave up 0 bases and J gave up 6 bases; unmatched junction bases: 0. CDR3 length: 13 residues. CDR1 is SEHNR and CDR2 is FQNEAQ in the germline V gene (reference sequence). The DNA for the CDR3 is TGTGCCAGCAGCTTAGCGGGGGGGGATACGCAGTATTTT. Its translation is CASSLAGGDTQYF.

J is TRBJ1-2 and V is TRBV6-1, with D possibly TRBD1 on 6 matching bases. This CDR3 contains 14 residues. V was shortened by 1 base and J by 4 bases, with 10 bases between the two germline ends. Germline V gives CDR1 MNHNS, CDR2 SASEGT. The CDR3 bases are TGTGCCAGCAGTGAAGAGTGGACAGCCTATGGCTACACCTTC. This encodes CASSEEWTAYGYTF.